This T cell receptor beta chain was recovered during a study of OX40 agonist ivuxolimab in advanced cancers. Study at large: Participants averaged approximately 61 years of age (range about 23 to 80) and were roughly 83% male.

V shed 3 bases and J shed 0 bases, with 15 bases lying between them. This CDR3 is built from 16 residues. CDR1 is SNHLY and CDR2 is FYNNEI in the germline V gene. This clone was picked up one time. Libraries were prepared by immunoSEQ multiplex PCR; TCRdb keeps only in-frame clonotypes and omits some of them. The sample contains around 63,000 clones, about 88% of which appear only once. The rearrangement links TRBV2 to TRBJ2-7, with D maybe TRBD1 (6 bases). Sequencing used CD4+ or CD8+ T cells sorted from blood, obtained in a trial of the OX40 agonist ivuxolimab. This clonotype was sampled from an adult with an advanced solid tumor such as melanoma, head and neck, liver or kidney cancer. CDR3 sequence: CASSEPLGAVSYEQYF. The CDR3 DNA reads TGTGCCAGCAGTGAGCCGCTGGGGGCTGTCTCCTACGAGCAGTACTTC.